Sequencing of this T cell receptor beta chain was carried out in a study of molecular identifiers for immune sequencing clone quantification. This CDR3 region has 15 residues. Per germline, CDR1 SEHNR and CDR2 FQNEAQ (reference sequence). As for this clonotype: Its antigen is currently unknown. Being one base from a much bigger clone, this may be a read error.

General observations from the study: Whereas clones above 20 RNA copies held under 1% of naive-cell molecules, they held over 98% of effector molecules.

Generation of bulk TCR libraries relied on previously described methods and listed TCR primers. Each CDR3 protein gets one entry after TCRdb re-called the PCR reads with MiXCR. In the table there are 400,000 to 600,000 distinct CDR3 sequences, about a fifth of which are singletons. Sequencing input: naive CD8+ T cells from blood, with Jurkat cell RNA spiked in. Subset denoted: FACS-sorted CD8+CD4-CCR7+CD45RA+ naive T cells. The source of this sequence is a human donor in good health. Some libraries in this study had Jurkat cell RNA spiked in. This rearrangement joins TRBV7-9 to TRBJ2-7; perhaps D is TRBD1 or TRBD2 (5 bases each). For the CDR3, the DNA is TGTGCCAGCAGCCCGGGGACCTCGAGCTCCTACGAGCAGTGCTTC. It is translated as CASSPGTSSSYEQCF.